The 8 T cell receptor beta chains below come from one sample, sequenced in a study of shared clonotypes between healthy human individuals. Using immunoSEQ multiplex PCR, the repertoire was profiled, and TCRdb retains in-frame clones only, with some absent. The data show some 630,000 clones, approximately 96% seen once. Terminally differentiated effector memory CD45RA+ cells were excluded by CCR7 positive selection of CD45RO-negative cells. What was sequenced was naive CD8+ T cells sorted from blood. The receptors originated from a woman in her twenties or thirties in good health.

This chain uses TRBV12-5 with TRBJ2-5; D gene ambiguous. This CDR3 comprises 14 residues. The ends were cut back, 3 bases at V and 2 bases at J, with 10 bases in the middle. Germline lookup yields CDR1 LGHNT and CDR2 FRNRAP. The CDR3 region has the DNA TGTGCTAGTGGTTTAGCGCGAAGGCAAGAGACCCAGTACTTC. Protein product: CASGLARRQETQYF.

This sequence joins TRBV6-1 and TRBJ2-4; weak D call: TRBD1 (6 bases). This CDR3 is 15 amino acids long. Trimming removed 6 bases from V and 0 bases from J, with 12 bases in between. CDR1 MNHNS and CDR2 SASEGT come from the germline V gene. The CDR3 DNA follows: TGTGCCAGCAGAAATTACAGGGCAGCCAAAAACATTCAGTACTTC. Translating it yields CASRNYRAAKNIQYF.

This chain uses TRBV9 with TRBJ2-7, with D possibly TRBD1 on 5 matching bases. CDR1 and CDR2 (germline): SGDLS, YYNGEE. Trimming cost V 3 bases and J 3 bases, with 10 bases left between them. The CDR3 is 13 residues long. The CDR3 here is CASSAYDSYEQYF. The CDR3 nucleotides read TGTGCCAGCAGCGCTTATGACAGCTACGAGCAGTACTTC.

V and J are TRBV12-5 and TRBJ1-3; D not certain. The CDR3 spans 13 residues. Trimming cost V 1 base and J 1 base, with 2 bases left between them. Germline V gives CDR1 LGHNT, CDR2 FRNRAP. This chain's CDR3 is CASGLESGNTIYF. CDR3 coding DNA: TGTGCTAGTGGTTTGGAGTCTGGAAACACCATATATTTT.

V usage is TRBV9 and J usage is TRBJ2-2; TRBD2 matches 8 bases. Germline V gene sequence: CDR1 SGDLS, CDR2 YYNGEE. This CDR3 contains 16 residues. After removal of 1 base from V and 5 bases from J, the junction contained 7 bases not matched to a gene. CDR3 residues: CASSVPRGGVTGELFF. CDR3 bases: TGTGCCAGCAGCGTACCCCGGGGGGGCGTTACCGGGGAGCTGTTTTTT.

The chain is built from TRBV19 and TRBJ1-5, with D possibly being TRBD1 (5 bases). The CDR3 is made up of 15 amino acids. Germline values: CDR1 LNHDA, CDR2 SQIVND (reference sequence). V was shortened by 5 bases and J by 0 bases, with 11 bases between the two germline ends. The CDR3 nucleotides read TGTGCCAGTAGTTCACAGGAGTATAGCAATCAGCCCCAGCATTTT. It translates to CASSSQEYSNQPQHF.

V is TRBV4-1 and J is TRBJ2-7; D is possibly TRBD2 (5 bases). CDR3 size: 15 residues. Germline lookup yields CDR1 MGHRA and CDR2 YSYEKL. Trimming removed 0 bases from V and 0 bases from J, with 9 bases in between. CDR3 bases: TGCGCCAGCAGCCAAGAGCAGCGGTTCTCCTACGAGCAGTACTTC. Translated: CASSQEQRFSYEQYF.

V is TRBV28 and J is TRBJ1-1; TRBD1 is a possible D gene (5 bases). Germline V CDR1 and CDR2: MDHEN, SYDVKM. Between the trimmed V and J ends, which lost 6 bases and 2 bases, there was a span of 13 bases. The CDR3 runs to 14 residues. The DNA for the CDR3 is TGTGCCAGCAGCCCCGGGGACGGCAACACTGAAGCTTTCTTT. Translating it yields CASSPGDGNTEAFF.